Following are 13 T cell receptor beta chains from one sample sequenced in a study of T-cell reconstitution after alpha-beta-depleted transplantation in children. Researchers prepared the TCRbeta library using unique molecular identifiers, the study reports. TCRdb redid the calling of the PCR reads with MiXCR, one entry per CDR3 protein. The sample has under 300,000 distinct CDR3 sequences, around 9.7% seen once. The starting material was PBMCs from the stem cell graft donor, obtained from the stem cell graft. The receptor set was obtained from a human donor who donated a stem cell graft to a child with SCID.

This clonotype occurred many times. The chain joins TRBV5-1 to TRBJ2-6, with a possible D match to TRBD1 (6 bases). The CDR3 is made up of 17 amino acids. From germline, CDR1 is SGHRS and CDR2 YFSETQ. V lost 0 bases and J 1 base, leaving 11 bases between the germline ends. Here the CDR3 DNA reads TGCGCCAGCAGCTTGGGGGGACAACCGTCTGGGGCCAACGTCCTGACTTTC. This sequence encodes CASSLGGQPSGANVLTF.

The sample holds many counts of this clonotype. The genes are TRBV5-6 and TRBJ1-1; D is possibly TRBD1 (6 bases). This CDR3 has 14 residues. The germline V gene encodes CDR1 SGHDT and CDR2 YYEEEE. Between the trimmed V and J ends, which lost 0 bases and 11 bases, there was a span of 17 bases. This chain's CDR3 is CASSLGRRDNKAFF. CDR3 DNA sequence: TGTGCCAGCAGCTTGGGTAGACGGGACAATAAGGCTTTCTTT.

Many counts were recorded for this clonotype. The J gene is TRBJ2-5, the V gene TRBV5-1; D not certain. The germline V gene encodes CDR1 SGHRS and CDR2 YFSETQ. Trimming removed 5 bases at V and 2 bases at J, with 4 bases between. The CDR3 contains 11 residues. The CDR3 region is CASRFQETQYF. The CDR3, as DNA: TGCGCCAGCAGGTTTCAAGAGACCCAGTACTTC.

This clonotype was seen many times. This chain uses TRBV4-2 with TRBJ1-5, with D possibly matching TRBD1 (6 bases). The CDR3 consists of 16 residues. Germline-derived CDR1 and CDR2 are LGHNA and YNFKEQ. V was pared by 0 bases and J by 7 bases, with 16 bases between. This chain's CDR3 is CASSQEESRGPQPQHF. As DNA, the CDR3 is TGTGCCAGCAGCCAAGAAGAGAGTCGGGGGCCCCAGCCCCAGCATTTT.

About this clonotype itself: This may be a read error, as it is one base from a much larger clone. This chain connects TRBV29-1 to TRBJ1-2; the D gene is possibly TRBD1 (5 bases). The V gene's germline CDR1 is SQVTM and CDR2 ANQGSEA. This CDR3 is 11 amino acids long. The CDR3 protein is CSVASGHGYAF. CDR3 nucleotide sequence: TGCAGCGTTGCATCAGGGCACGGCTACGCCTTC.

This clonotype has at least ten counts. The gene calls are TRBV5-1 and TRBJ2-1, with D unresolved. Between the trimmed V and J ends, which lost 0 bases and 2 bases, there was a span of 12 bases. Germline CDR1 SGHRS, CDR2 YFSETQ. This CDR3 region has 16 residues. DNA of the CDR3: TGCGCCAGCAGCTTGGTGCCGGGCGTCACCTACAATGAGCAGTTCTTC. Translation: CASSLVPGVTYNEQFF.

This clonotype has a count of ten or more. This chain links TRBV5-1 with TRBJ2-3, with unresolved D. Trimming stripped 4 bases from V and 8 bases from J, with 17 bases between. Germline V CDR1 and CDR2: SGHRS, YFSETQ. The CDR3 has 14 residues. CDR3 nucleotide sequence: TGCGCCAGCAGCCCTCGGACGGGTGACGGTACGCAGTATTTT. Residues: CASSPRTGDGTQYF.

This clonotype was detected many times. This chain links TRBV7-2 with TRBJ2-7, with TRBD1 as a possible D gene (6 bases). The CDR3 has 14 residues. From germline, CDR1 is SGHTA and CDR2 FQGNSA. Trimming pared 0 bases from V and 2 bases from J, leaving 8 bases between. In DNA form, the CDR3 reads TGTGCCAGCAGCTTAGCTCCAGGGGCCTACGAGCAGTACTTC. Amino acids: CASSLAPGAYEQYF.

In its sample, this clonotype was seen many times. V and J are TRBV20-1 and TRBJ2-5, with 7 positions matching TRBD1. From germline, CDR1 is DFQATT and CDR2 SNEGSKA (reference sequence). The V and J ends lost 5 bases and 5 bases, in that order; junction bases with no gene match: 11. CDR3 length: 14 amino acids. This CDR3 reads CSAAQTGRVETQYF. The CDR3 nucleotides are TGCAGTGCTGCCCAGACAGGGCGGGTTGAGACCCAGTACTTC.

This clonotype was counted a few times. V gene TRBV20-1 combines with J gene TRBJ2-5; the match to TRBD2 covers 9 bases. The V gene's germline CDR1 is DFQATT and CDR2 SNEGSKA (reference sequence). CDR3 length equals 15 residues. Trimming removed 4 bases from V and 2 bases from J; junction bases left unmatched: 8. Written as DNA, the CDR3 is TGCAGTGCTACCCAAGCGGGGGGAGGGCAAGAGACCCAGTACTTC. Amino acids: CSATQAGGGQETQYF.

This clonotype has a count of ten or more. This chain links TRBV20-1 with TRBJ2-5; the D gene is possibly TRBD2 (5 bases). The germline V gene has CDR1 DFQATT and CDR2 SNEGSKA (reference sequence). The CDR3 consists of 15 residues. Trimming took 6 bases from V and 1 from J, leaving 18 bases between them. The CDR3 region is CSAPLTWRTQETQYF. In DNA form, the CDR3 reads TGCAGTGCCCCTCTTACGTGGAGGACCCAAGAGACCCAGTACTTC.

This clonotype was observed many times. The chain combines TRBV12-3 or TRBV12-4 with TRBJ1-1; 9 bases fit TRBD1. Trimming removed 6 bases from V and 3 bases from J; junction bases left unmatched: 8. The CDR3 covers 15 residues. The CDR3 nucleotides are TGTGCCAGCAGAAGAAACAGGGGGCGAGACACTGAAGCTTTCTTT. Protein sequence: CASRRNRGRDTEAFF.

At least ten counts were recorded for this clonotype. The CDR3 here is CSARAPQSSLAETQYF. CDR3 bases: TGCAGTGCTAGAGCTCCACAATCTAGCTTGGCGGAGACCCAGTACTTC. The chain employs TRBV20-1 and TRBJ2-5, with D tentatively TRBD2 (5 bases). V dropped 1 base and J dropped 5 bases, with 20 bases sitting between them. CDR1 is DFQATT and CDR2 is SNEGSKA in the germline V gene (reference sequence). The CDR3 covers 16 residues.